The 21 T cell receptor beta chains reported below all come from one sample, sequenced in a study of blood T cell repertoires in COVID-19. Produced via immunoSEQ multiplex PCR; TCRdb's table is partial and in-frame only. In the table there are some 140,000 clones, about four fifths of which are singletons. Material for sequencing was peripheral blood. Receptors were obtained from a man older than 75 with acute or convalescent COVID-19.

CDR3 in amino acids: CASSPRAYGQGGNQPQHF. The CDR3, as DNA: TGTGCCAGCAGTCCTCGCGCGTACGGACAGGGAGGCAATCAGCCCCAGCATTTT. This sequence joins TRBV6-6 and TRBJ1-5, with TRBD1 matching 8 bases. V lost 5 bases to trimming and J lost 2 bases; unmatched junction nucleotides: 14. Germline V gene data show CDR1 as MNHNY and CDR2 as SVGAGI (reference sequence). The CDR3 runs 18 residues.

This CDR3 is CASSEQVLGPPQHF. The CDR3 nucleotides read TGTGCCAGCAGTGAACAAGTTCTAGGTCCGCCCCAGCATTTT. The chain couples TRBV2 to TRBJ1-5; D not certain. In germline, CDR1 is SNHLY, CDR2 FYNNEI. With 2 bases removed from V and 9 bases from J, the gap between germline ends came to 14 bases. CDR3 size: 14 residues.

V gene TRBV5-1 combines with J gene TRBJ1-4, with 7 bases that match TRBD1. V was pared by 5 bases and J by 3 bases, with 7 bases of the junction left unmatched. CDR1 is SGHRS, CDR2 YFSETQ, per germline. This CDR3 is built from 15 residues. The CDR3 DNA is TGCGCCAGCAGGGGAAGGACAGGCTCTAATGAAAAACTGTTTTTT. Its protein product is CASRGRTGSNEKLFF.

This clone was detected many times. The CDR3 DNA reads TGTGCCAGCAGCTTAGGGGTAGCGGAGAGCACAGATACGCAGTATTTT. Translating it yields CASSLGVAESTDTQYF. The chain combines TRBV13 with TRBJ2-3, with D maybe TRBD2 (6 bases). V was trimmed by 0 bases and J by 0 bases, leaving 10 bases between them. This CDR3 has 16 residues. Germline loops: CDR1 PRHDT, CDR2 FYEKMQ (reference sequence).

This clone was observed once. The chain carries TRBV27 and TRBJ1-5, with TRBD1 as a possible D gene (6 bases). This CDR3 has 18 residues. CDR1 is MNHEY, CDR2 SMNVEV, per germline (reference sequence). Trimming took off 5 bases at V and 0 bases at J, with 20 bases between the two ends. CDR3: CASSLRGAGGYSNQPQHF. Written as DNA, the CDR3 is TGTGCCAGCAGTCTGAGGGGGGCCGGGGGGTATAGCAATCAGCCCCAGCATTTT.

This chain links TRBV7-9 with TRBJ1-3; no clear D. The germline V gene has CDR1 SEHNR and CDR2 FQNEAQ (reference sequence). The CDR3 totals 15 residues. The V gene lost 4 bases and the J gene lost 0 bases, with 10 bases spanning the gap. The CDR3 sequence is CASSYGRDSGNTIYF. The CDR3 DNA sequence: TGTGCCAGCAGCTACGGACGGGACTCTGGAAACACCATATATTTT.

V usage is TRBV7-8 and J usage is TRBJ1-4; D perhaps matches TRBD1 (6 bases). The germline V and J ends were trimmed by 4 bases and 4 bases, with 13 bases remaining between them. Germline values: CDR1 SGHVS, CDR2 FQNEAQ. The CDR3 sequence is 15 residues long. The CDR3 DNA follows: TGTGCCAGCAGCTCCCTAGGGGGGGTTAATGAAAAACTGTTTTTT. Its protein product is CASSSLGGVNEKLFF.

As concerns this clone: It is likely a read error, because the conserved phenylalanine at the end of the CDR3 is missing. The DNA is omitted, as the CDR3 cannot be located on it reliably, and the CDR3 follows TCRdb's listing. The rearrangement uses TRBV5-4 and TRBJ1-1; the table's D gene call, TRBD1, was not cross checked with the DNA. Germline lookup yields CDR1 SGHNT and CDR2 YYREEE (reference sequence). The CDR3 totals 14 residues, both ends included. The CDR3 protein is CASSLRQGNTDSFV.

The CDR3 spells CASSVVGQSYNEQFF. Here the CDR3 DNA reads TGTGCCAGCAGCGTAGTAGGACAGAGCTACAATGAGCAGTTCTTC. The rearrangement uses TRBV9 and TRBJ2-1; D may be TRBD1 (6 bases). The CDR3 sequence is 15 residues long. V was shortened by 0 bases and J by 3 bases, with 10 bases between the two germline ends. CDR1 is SGDLS, CDR2 YYNGEE, per germline.

The chain employs TRBV5-5 and TRBJ2-7, with no clear D. The ends were cut back, 0 bases at V and 6 bases at J, with 16 bases in the middle. CDR3 length equals 15 residues. From germline, CDR1 is SGHKS and CDR2 YYEKEE (reference sequence). CDR3 protein: CASSLGWAGPLEQYF. The CDR3 nucleotides read TGTGCCAGCAGCTTGGGATGGGCTGGCCCTCTCGAGCAGTACTTC.

This rearrangement joins TRBV3-1 (or the pseudogene TRBV3-2) to TRBJ1-1, with D possibly matching TRBD1 (6 bases). The germline V and J ends were trimmed by 6 bases and 6 bases, with 14 bases remaining between them. This CDR3 is built from 13 residues. CDR1 is LGHDT, CDR2 YNNKEL, per germline (reference sequence). CDR3 sequence: CASRLQGSSEAFF. CDR3 coding DNA: TGTGCCAGCAGGCTTCAGGGGTCCTCTGAAGCTTTCTTT.

The chain employs TRBV7-9 and TRBJ1-1, with 8 positions matching TRBD1. This CDR3 has 14 amino acids. V trimming: 6 bases; J trimming: 5 bases; junction bases outside the gene matches: 8. Per the germline V gene, CDR1 is SEHNR and CDR2 is FQNEAQ (reference sequence). DNA for the CDR3: TGTGCCAGCAGACCAACAGGGGGTACGACTGAAGCTTTCTTT. Amino acid sequence: CASRPTGGTTEAFF.

The chain joins TRBV6-6 to TRBJ1-6; perhaps TRBD1 as D (5 bases). Germline CDR1 reads MNHNY; CDR2 reads SVGAGI (reference sequence). V shed 5 bases and J shed 3 bases, with 14 bases lying between them. The CDR3 is 16 residues long. CDR3 bases: TGTGCCAGCAGTAAAATAGACAGTCTCTATAATTCACCCCTCCACTTT. Its protein product is CASSKIDSLYNSPLHF.

The chain employs TRBV19 and TRBJ2-1, with 10 bases identical to TRBD2. The V and J ends lost 4 bases and 0 bases, in that order; junction bases with no gene match: 15. From germline, CDR1 is LNHDA and CDR2 SQIVND (reference sequence). The CDR3 runs 20 residues. CDR3 in amino acids: CASSTQNSGGYLYSYNEQFF. CDR3 bases: TGTGCCAGTAGTACCCAGAATAGCGGGGGGTACCTCTACTCCTACAATGAGCAGTTCTTC.

This clone was observed once. CDR3 loop: CASSSRTLSSYNEQFF. The CDR3 coding sequence is TGTGCCAGCAGCAGCAGGACTCTCAGCTCCTACAATGAGCAGTTCTTC. The V call is TRBV11-2, the J call TRBJ2-1; TRBD2 is a possible D gene (5 bases). This CDR3 spans 16 amino acids. Germline CDR1 SGHAT, CDR2 FQNNGV. Trimming removed 5 bases from V and 0 bases from J, with 14 bases in between. The full variable domain, with the rest looked up from reference TRBV11-2 and TRBJ2-1, is EAGVAQSPRYKIIEKRQSVAFWCNPISGHATLYWYQQILGQGPKLLIQFQNNGVVDDSQLPKDRFSAERLKGVDSTLKIQPAKLEDSAVYLCASSSRTLSSYNEQFFGPGTRLTVL.

This chain connects TRBV7-6 to TRBJ2-1, with TRBD1 matching 7 bases. The germline V gene encodes CDR1 SGHVS and CDR2 FNYEAQ. The CDR3 contains 16 residues. Unmatched junction bases numbered 7, after V lost 5 bases and J lost 0 bases. CDR3 bases: TGTGCCAGCAGCGAACGACAGGGTAGCTCCTACAATGAGCAGTTCTTC. Translated, it gives CASSERQGSSYNEQFF.

The rearrangement links TRBV27 to TRBJ1-2; possible D gene TRBD1, 6 bases. Germline CDR1 MNHEY, CDR2 SMNVEV (reference sequence). Trimming shortened V by 7 bases and J by 0 bases, and 15 bases separated the two germline ends. The CDR3 is 15 residues long. CDR3 region: CASTLYRDSNYGYTF. The CDR3, as DNA: TGTGCCAGCACCCTCTACAGGGATTCTAACTATGGCTACACCTTC.

V gene TRBV2 combines with J gene TRBJ1-3; maybe TRBD1 (6 bases). V dropped 1 base and J dropped 2 bases, with 15 bases sitting between them. Germline V gives CDR1 SNHLY, CDR2 FYNNEI. This CDR3 has 17 residues. This CDR3 reads CASSEEAGGLAGNTIYF. The CDR3, as DNA: TGTGCCAGCAGTGAAGAAGCCGGGGGGCTTGCTGGAAACACCATATATTTT.

In this sample, this clone turned up once. The chain uses TRBV5-1 and TRBJ2-7; 8 bases align to TRBD1. V lost 0 bases and J lost 6; bases outside the gene matches: 5. This CDR3 has 14 residues. Germline V gives CDR1 SGHRS, CDR2 YFSETQ. CDR3 bases: TGCGCCAGCAGCTTGGGGCAGGGGGCATCCGAGCAGTACTTC. It yields the protein CASSLGQGASEQYF.

This clone was seen just once. This chain connects TRBV29-1 to TRBJ1-1, with 8 bases lining up with TRBD1. V gave up 8 bases and J gave up 0 bases; unmatched junction bases: 11. Germline loops: CDR1 SQVTM, CDR2 ANQGSEA. CDR3 size: 15 residues. The CDR3 coding sequence is TGCAGCCCAAGAAGGGCAGGGGGCTTGAACACTGAAGCTTTCTTT. It codes for CSPRRAGGLNTEAFF.

This chain connects TRBV28 to TRBJ2-3; 15 bases fit TRBD2. CDR1 MDHEN and CDR2 SYDVKM come from the germline V gene. The CDR3 totals 16 residues. V dropped 2 bases and J dropped 7; count of bases not matched to a gene: 4. The CDR3 sequence: CASSLRTSGGAHTQYF. The CDR3 region has the DNA TGTGCCAGCAGTTTACGGACTAGCGGGGGGGCACATACGCAGTATTTT.